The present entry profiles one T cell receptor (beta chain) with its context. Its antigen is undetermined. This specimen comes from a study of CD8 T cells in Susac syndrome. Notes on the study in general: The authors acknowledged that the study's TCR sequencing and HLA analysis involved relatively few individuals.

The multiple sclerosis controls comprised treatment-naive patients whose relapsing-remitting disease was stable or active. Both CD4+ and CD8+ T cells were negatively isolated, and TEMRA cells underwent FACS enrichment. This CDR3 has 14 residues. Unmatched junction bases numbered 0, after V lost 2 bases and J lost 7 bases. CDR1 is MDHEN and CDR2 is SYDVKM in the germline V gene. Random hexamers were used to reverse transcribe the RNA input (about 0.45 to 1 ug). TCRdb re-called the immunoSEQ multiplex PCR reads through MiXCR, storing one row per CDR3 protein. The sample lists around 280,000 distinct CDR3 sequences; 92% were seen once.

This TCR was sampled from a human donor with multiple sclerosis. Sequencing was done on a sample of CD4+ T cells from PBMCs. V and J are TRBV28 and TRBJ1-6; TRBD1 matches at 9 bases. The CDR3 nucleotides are TGTGCCAGCAGTTTAGGGACAGGGAATTCACCCCTCCACTTT. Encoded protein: CASSLGTGNSPLHF. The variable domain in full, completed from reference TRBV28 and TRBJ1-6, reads DVKVTQSSRYLVKRTGEKVFLECVQDMDHENMFWYRQDPGLGLRLIYFSYDVKMKEKGDIPEGYSVSREKKERFSLILESASTNQTSMYLCASSLGTGNSPLHFGNGTRLTVT.